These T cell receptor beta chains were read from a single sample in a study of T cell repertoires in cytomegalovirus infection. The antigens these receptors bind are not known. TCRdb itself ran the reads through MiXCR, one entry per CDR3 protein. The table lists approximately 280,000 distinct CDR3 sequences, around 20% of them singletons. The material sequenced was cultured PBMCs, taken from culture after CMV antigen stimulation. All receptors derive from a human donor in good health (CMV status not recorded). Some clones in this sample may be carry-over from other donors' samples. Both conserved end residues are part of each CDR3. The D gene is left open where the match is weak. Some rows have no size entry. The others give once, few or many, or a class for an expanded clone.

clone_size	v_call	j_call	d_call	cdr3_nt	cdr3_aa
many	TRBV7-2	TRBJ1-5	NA	TGTGCCAGCAGCTTAGGTCGATCAGGGACCGATCAGCCCCAGCATTTT	CASSLGRSGTDQPQHF
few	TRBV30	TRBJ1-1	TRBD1	TGTGCCTGGACGACAGGGGAAGGGACTGAAGCTTTCTTT	CAWTTGEGTEAFF
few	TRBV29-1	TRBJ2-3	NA	TGCAGCGTTGGGGCTAGCGACACGCAGTATTTT	CSVGASDTQYF
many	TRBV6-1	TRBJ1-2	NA	TGTGCCAGCAGGCCAAGCCTCCAGGGCCTAGAGTATGGCTACACCTTC	CASRPSLQGLEYGYTF
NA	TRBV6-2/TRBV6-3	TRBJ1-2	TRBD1	TGTGCCAGCAGTTACCGAACAGGGGCAGACTATGGCTACACCTTC	CASSYRTGADYGYTF
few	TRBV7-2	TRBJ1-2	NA	TGTGCCAGCAGCCTCGAGGCCCGGTATGGCTACACCTTC	CASSLEARYGYTF
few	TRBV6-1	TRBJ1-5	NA	TGTGCCAGCAGTATTGGGGTCGAGCAGCCCCAGCATTTT	CASSIGVEQPQHF
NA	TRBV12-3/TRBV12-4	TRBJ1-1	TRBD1	TGTGCCAGCACCCCGTCGCAGGGGGCCAACACTGAAGCTTTCTTT	CASTPSQGANTEAFF
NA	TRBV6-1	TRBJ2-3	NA	TGTGCCACCATGGGGCAGACCACAGATACGCAGTATTTT	CATMGQTTDTQYF
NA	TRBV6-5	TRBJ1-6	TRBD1	TGTGCCAGCAACACGCTGAGGACAGGGGAAAATTCACCCCTCCACTTT	CASNTLRTGENSPLHF
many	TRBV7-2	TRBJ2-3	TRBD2	TGTGCCAGCAGTCTACCGGGACTAGCGGGAAAATCAGCGCAGTATTTT	CASSLPGLAGKSAQYF
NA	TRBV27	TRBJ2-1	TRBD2	TGTGCCAGCAGTTTATCCCTCTATAGCGGGAGCTACAATGAGCAGTTCTTC	CASSLSLYSGSYNEQFF
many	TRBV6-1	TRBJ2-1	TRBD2	TGTGCCAGCAGTCCGCGGACTAGCGGGATCTTTAGTGAGCAGTTCTTC	CASSPRTSGIFSEQFF
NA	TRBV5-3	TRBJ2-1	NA	TGTGCCAGCAGCTCATCCGTATACAATGAGCAGTTCTTC	CASSSSVYNEQFF
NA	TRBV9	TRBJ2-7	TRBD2	TGTGCCAGCAGCGTAGAGGGCGGCGGGAGTGGGTACGAGCAGTACTTC	CASSVEGGGSGYEQYF
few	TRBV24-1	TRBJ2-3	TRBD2	TGTGCCACCAGTGATTGGGGGGAGGGCCGTGGAGATACGCAGTATTTT	CATSDWGEGRGDTQYF
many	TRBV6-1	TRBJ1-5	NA	TGTGCCAGCAGTGGACAGACAGCGGAAAATCAGCCCCAGCATTTT	CASSGQTAENQPQHF
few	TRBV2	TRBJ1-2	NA	TGTGCCAGCAGCCAAGGGACATCCGACCTCTATGGCTACACCTTC	CASSQGTSDLYGYTF
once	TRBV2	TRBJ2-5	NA	TGTGCCAGCACGGGAGATCGTGTAGAGACCCAGTACTTC	CASTGDRVETQYF
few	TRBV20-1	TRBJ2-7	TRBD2	TGCAGTGCTAGAGACCCTCGGACTAGCGCCCGGCACGAGCAGTACTTC	CSARDPRTSARHEQYF
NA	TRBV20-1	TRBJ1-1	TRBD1	TGCAGTGCTAGAGATTCCTCAGGGGGCTACACTGAAGCTTTCTTT	CSARDSSGGYTEAFF
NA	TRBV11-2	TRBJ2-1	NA	TGTGCCAGCAGCTCCCAGACCCGTTACAATGAGCAGTTCTTC	CASSSQTRYNEQFF
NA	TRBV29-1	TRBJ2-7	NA	TGCAGCGTTGAAGGGGTAGGGGGAGGGCCAAGGTACGAGCAGTACTTC	CSVEGVGGGPRYEQYF
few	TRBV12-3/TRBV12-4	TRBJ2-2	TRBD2	TGTGCCAGCAGTCGCTCGTTCTCCCCTAGCGGGTCGAACACCGGGGAGCTGTTTTTT	CASSRSFSPSGSNTGELFF
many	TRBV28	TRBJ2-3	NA	TGTGCCAGCAGTTACCCCCTTGGGCTCTACACAGATACGCAGTATTTT	CASSYPLGLYTDTQYF
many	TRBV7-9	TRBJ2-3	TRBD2	TGTGCCAGCAGATCCGGGACTACCACAGATACGCAGTATTTT	CASRSGTTTDTQYF
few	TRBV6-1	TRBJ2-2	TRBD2	TGTGCCAGCAGTGTGGCGGGAGACACCGGGGAGCTGTTTTTT	CASSVAGDTGELFF
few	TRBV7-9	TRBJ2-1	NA	TGTGCCAGCAGCTCTTCCGGAAAAGGAGTGGGGGAGCAGTTCTTC	CASSSSGKGVGEQFF
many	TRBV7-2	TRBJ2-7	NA	TGTGCCAGCAGCTTACGTACGAGCGTGGTTGAGGAGCAGTACTTC	CASSLRTSVVEEQYF
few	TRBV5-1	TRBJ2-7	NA	TGCGCCAGCGCAGCTACCTCAACCTACGAGCAGTACTTC	CASAATSTYEQYF
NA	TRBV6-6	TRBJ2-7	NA	TGTGCCAGCAGGGCTTCAGCAGCCTACGAGCAGTACTTC	CASRASAAYEQYF
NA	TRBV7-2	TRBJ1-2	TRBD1	TGTGCCAGCAGCTATCGACAGGGGTCGGATGGCTACACCTTC	CASSYRQGSDGYTF
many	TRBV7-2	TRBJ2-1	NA	TGTGCCAGCAGTTCCAGATACAATGAGCAGTTCTTC	CASSSRYNEQFF
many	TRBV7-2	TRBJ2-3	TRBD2	TGTGCCAGCAGCCCCACCCTCCTGGCGGGGGTCACAGATACGCAGTATTTT	CASSPTLLAGVTDTQYF
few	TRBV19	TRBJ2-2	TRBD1	TGTGCCACCCAGGGGGCCTCGAACACCGGGGAGCTGTTTTTT	CATQGASNTGELFF
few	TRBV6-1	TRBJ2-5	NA	TGTGCCAGTTCGACAGATCAAGAGACCCAGTACTTC	CASSTDQETQYF
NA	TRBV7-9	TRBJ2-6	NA	TGTGCCAGCAGCTTAGGGGTCTTCAGTCGCTCTGGGGCCAACGTCCTGACTTTC	CASSLGVFSRSGANVLTF
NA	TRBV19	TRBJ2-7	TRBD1	TGTGCCAGTAGTATAGGTGTTGGGACAGCGGACTACGAGCAGTACTTC	CASSIGVGTADYEQYF
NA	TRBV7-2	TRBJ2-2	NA	TGTGCCAGCAGCCAACCTCCTTACACCGGGGAGCTGTTTTTT	CASSQPPYTGELFF
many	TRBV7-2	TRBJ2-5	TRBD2	TGTGCCAGCAGCCGAACAGCGACTAGCGGGAGAGAGACCCAGTACTTC	CASSRTATSGRETQYF
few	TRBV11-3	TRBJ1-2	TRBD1	TGTGCCAGCACCGTGACCGGAGGGGGCGACTATGGCTACACCTTC	CASTVTGGGDYGYTF
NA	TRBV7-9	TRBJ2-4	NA	TGTGCCAGCAGCATTACTAGCACCAAAAACATTCAGTACTTC	CASSITSTKNIQYF
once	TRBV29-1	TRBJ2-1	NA	TGCAGCGTTGAAAAACCCCCGTCAGGGGAGCAGTTCTTC	CSVEKPPSGEQFF
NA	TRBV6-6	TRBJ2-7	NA	TGTGCCAGCAGTTACTCGATGGGATTTGGCGAGCAGTACTTC	CASSYSMGFGEQYF
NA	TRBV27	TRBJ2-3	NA	TGTGCCAGCAGTTCGAAGGGGTGGGGAGATACGCAGTATTTT	CASSSKGWGDTQYF
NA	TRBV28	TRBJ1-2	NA	TGTGCCAGCAGTTGGGGAGGGTCCGTAGACTATGGCTACACCTTC	CASSWGGSVDYGYTF
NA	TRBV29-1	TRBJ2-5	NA	TGCAGCCTGGGGGCTGGCGAGACCCAGTACTTC	CSLGAGETQYF
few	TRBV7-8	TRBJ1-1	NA	TGTGCCAGCAGCTTACGCAGGGAAGCTTTCTTT	CASSLRREAFF
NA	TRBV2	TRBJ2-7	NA	TGTGCCAGCAGTGAAGCGATCTACGAGCAGTACTTC	CASSEAIYEQYF
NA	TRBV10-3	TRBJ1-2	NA	TGTGCCATGGGGGGCGACAGGTCTGATGGCTACACCTTC	CAMGGDRSDGYTF